The present TCR beta chain was sequenced within a study of OX40 agonist ivuxolimab in advanced cancers. For the study at large: Clinicians treated patients with ivuxolimab, an agonistic anti-OX40 (CD134) antibody.

This clone was counted a few times. Sequencing was performed with immunoSEQ multiplex PCR; in TCRdb, only in-frame clones are kept and a portion is missing. The profile shows 65,000 to 70,000 clones, roughly 80% of them singletons. Germline loops: CDR1 KGHSH, CDR2 LQKENI. Trimming removed 3 bases at V and 7 bases at J, with 10 bases between. This CDR3 comprises 13 residues. This TCR was sampled from an adult with an advanced solid tumor such as melanoma, head and neck, liver or kidney cancer. The starting material was CD4+ or CD8+ T cells sorted from blood, obtained in a trial of the OX40 agonist ivuxolimab. This sequence joins TRBV18 and TRBJ2-1; a weak D match, TRBD2 (6 bases). CDR3 in amino acids: CASSPGGFNEQFF. CDR3 in DNA: TGTGCCAGCTCACCTGGAGGGTTTAATGAGCAGTTCTTC.